The rows below give T cell receptor beta chains drawn from one sample of a study of STAT3 mutations in large granular lymphocyte leukemia. The table came from immunoSEQ multiplex PCR; TCRdb's copy has only in-frame clones and leaves some out. The profile shows several thousand clones, approximately 62% of them singletons. The specimen was peripheral blood mononuclear cells. The receptor set was obtained from a boy aged 10-17 years with T-cell large granular lymphocyte leukemia. Some clones in this sample may be carry-over from other donors' samples. Both conserved end residues are part of each CDR3. The D gene is left open where the match is weak. Some rows mark clone size as missing; the rest say once, few, many or name a class of expanded clone.

d_call,v_call,clone_size,j_call,cdr3_aa,cdr3_nt
-,TRBV29-1,-,TRBJ1-4,CSDPIGGEKLFF,TGCAGCGACCCAATAGGGGGTGAAAAACTGTTTTTT
-,TRBV9,-,TRBJ2-4,CASSVGGGQSNIQYF,TGTGCCAGCAGCGTAGGTGGGGGACAATCTAACATTCAGTACTTC
TRBD1,TRBV7-9,-,TRBJ2-3,CASSYGQGPTDTQYF,TGTGCCAGCAGCTACGGACAGGGTCCCACAGATACGCAGTATTTT
-,TRBV6-5,few,TRBJ1-6,CATRAGPYNSPLHF,TGTGCCACCAGAGCGGGGCCCTATAATTCACCCCTCCACTTT
TRBD2,TRBV6-5,-,TRBJ2-7,CASSYRGGYEQYF,TGTGCCAGCAGTTACCGGGGGGGGTACGAGCAGTACTTC
-,TRBV7-9,-,TRBJ1-6,CASSLGRGSPLHF,TGTGCCAGCAGCTTAGGCCGAGGGTCACCCCTCCACTTT
TRBD1,TRBV2,-,TRBJ2-7,CASSPQDRPHEQYF,TGTGCCAGCAGCCCCCAGGACAGGCCCCACGAGCAGTACTTC
-,TRBV19,-,TRBJ1-5,CASSVTGTTRNQPQHF,TGTGCCAGTAGTGTTACCGGGACAACACGCAATCAGCCCCAGCATTTT
TRBD1,TRBV4-3,once,TRBJ1-6,CASSQDSRTGGRSPLHF,TGCGCCAGCAGCCAAGATTCCCGGACAGGGGGTAGGTCACCCCTCCACTTT
-,TRBV10-2,-,TRBJ1-5,CASRDVVYSNQPQHF,TGCGCCAGCAGAGACGTAGTATATAGCAATCAGCCCCAGCATTTT
TRBD1,TRBV15,-,TRBJ1-5,CATSTMYTAGTGSHQPQHF,TGTGCCACCAGCACGATGTATACGGCCGGGACAGGGAGCCATCAGCCCCAGCATTTT
TRBD1,TRBV7-2,-,TRBJ2-7,CASSPLDRGVGEQYF,TGTGCCAGCAGCCCCCTGGACAGGGGTGTGGGCGAGCAGTACTTC
-,TRBV6-5,-,TRBJ2-7,CASISRPGDFYEQYF,TGTGCCAGCATTTCGAGGCCAGGGGATTTCTACGAGCAGTACTTC
TRBD1,TRBV5-1,-,TRBJ2-3,CASSTWDRGTDTQYF,TGCGCCAGCAGCACGTGGGACAGGGGCACAGATACGCAGTATTTT
-,TRBV14,few,TRBJ2-7,CASNGTNTPYEQYF,TGTGCCAGCAACGGCACAAACACCCCCTACGAGCAGTACTTC
-,TRBV5-6,few,TRBJ2-7,CASSLTRGGNEQYF,TGTGCCAGCAGCCTAACTAGGGGGGGAAACGAGCAGTACTTC
TRBD2,TRBV6-1,few,TRBJ2-7,CASRASGGAVYEQYF,TGTGCCAGCAGGGCAAGCGGGGGGGCCGTCTACGAGCAGTACTTC
TRBD1,TRBV7-9,-,TRBJ1-2,CASSPGTGEETNYGYTF,TGTGCCAGCAGCCCCGGGACAGGGGAAGAAACTAACTATGGCTACACCTTC
-,TRBV5-1,few,TRBJ1-2,CASREAVNYGYTF,TGCGCCAGCCGAGAGGCGGTCAACTATGGCTACACCTTC
-,TRBV29-1,-,TRBJ1-1,CSVDRVNTEAFF,TGCAGCGTTGACAGAGTGAACACTGAAGCTTTCTTT
-,TRBV4-2,few,TRBJ1-2,CASSQEESLYGYTF,TGTGCCAGCAGCCAAGAGGAAAGCCTCTATGGCTACACCTTC
-,TRBV6-6,few,TRBJ2-7,CASIRGGSDEQYF,TGTGCCAGCATCAGGGGAGGTAGCGACGAGCAGTACTTC